This TCR beta chain was sequenced during a study of T cell changes during pregnancy in multiple sclerosis (dated by TCRdb to the late 2010s). Study-level background: In women with multiple sclerosis, the researchers looked at how the T cell repertoire shifted as pregnancy progressed.

About this clone: Its antigen has not been determined. Base qualities are not recorded, but no much larger clone differs from it by a single base.

Trimming removed 5 bases from V and 4 bases from J, leaving 18 bases between the germline ends. CDR1 SGHTA and CDR2 FQGNSA are derived from the germline V gene. Including the terminal cysteine and phenylalanine, the CDR3 comprises 16 residues. Left in the record is the CDR3 DNA by itself, 48 bases read in frame from the first base. Library generation was performed with the immunoSEQ multiplex PCR assay. Sourced from immuneACCESS, this table was stored by TCRdb with only in-frame sequences that have V and J called. A share of the clones is absent; for the studies checked, an unresolved V gene accounts for under half, and the remainder has no known explanation. The sample table holds 49,000 or so clones, of which 90% to 95% were seen once. The ten largest make up roughly 5.5% of the sample.

The rearrangement joined TRBV7-2 to TRBJ2-1; TRBD2 could be the D gene, as 5 bases match. The sequences come from CD8+ T cells from peripheral blood mononuclear cells, collected before pregnancy. This TCR came from a female donor with multiple sclerosis, enrolled in a pregnancy study. The nucleotide sequence reads TGTGCCAGCAGCCCGTACCGGGGTAATCCTTACAATGAGCAGTTCTTC. It translates as CASSPYRGNPYNEQFF.